This is a list of T cell receptor beta chains from one sample in a study of cytomegalovirus exposure and HLA in healthy donors. Measured with immunoSEQ multiplex PCR; TCRdb has only the in-frame clones, and not every one. In the table there are 100,000 to 150,000 clones, roughly 70% of which are singletons. Sequencing was carried out using PBMCs. These receptor sequences come from a man in his forties in good health and CMV-seropositive. Both conserved end residues are part of each CDR3.

J gene	V gene	CDR3 protein
TRBJ1-1	TRBV5-1	CASSLEAGQNTEAFF
TRBJ1-5	TRBV5-1	CASSPTAGSNQPQHF
TRBJ2-1	TRBV28	CASRLSYNEQFF
TRBJ2-7	TRBV7-8	CASGGTKGYEQYF
TRBJ2-1	TRBV11-2	CASATRYNEQFF
TRBJ1-2	TRBV28	CASRRRGAQYGYTF
TRBJ1-1	TRBV10-1	CASSERAGGYGDTEAFF
TRBJ2-3	TRBV6-5	CASRQTGSGTQYF
TRBJ2-1	TRBV11-3	CASSLDPAPSNEQFF
TRBJ1-5	TRBV2	CASTVKQGFNQPQHF
TRBJ2-1	TRBV5-1	CASSPGLAEDEQFF
TRBJ2-7	TRBV28	CASSLWTGEAIYEQYF
TRBJ2-1	TRBV4-2	CASSQEGQLPNEQFF
TRBJ1-5	TRBV6-5	CASSRGLQPQHF
TRBJ1-6	TRBV28	CASNDRSSYNSPLHF
TRBJ2-7	TRBV5-1	CASSLRDRPYEQYF
TRBJ1-6	TRBV30	CAWSLGEGSPLHF
TRBJ2-6	TRBV11-2	CASSLSAGFGANVLTF
TRBJ2-1	TRBV27	CASRRQGVPGNEQFF
TRBJ2-3	TRBV5-1	CASSLAVAGLNTDTQYF
TRBJ2-1	TRBV6-1	CASSTSGGGDEQFF
TRBJ2-1	TRBV2	CASKPGLAGNEQFF
TRBJ1-4	TRBV14	CASSQVRGATNEKLFF
TRBJ1-5	TRBV19	CASSPQGARSNQPQHF
TRBJ2-5	TRBV5-4	CASSLGAGDQETQYF
TRBJ2-6	TRBV5-1	CASSQQGLGANVLTF
TRBJ2-5	TRBV29-1	CSVVSQGAIQETQYF
TRBJ1-4	TRBV18	CASSPSAGPNEKLFF
TRBJ1-4	TRBV5-6	CASTFRGQGEKLFF
TRBJ1-1	TRBV15	CATSLGVFTEAFF